This T cell receptor beta chain emerged from a study of blood T cells in healthy people across ages. Study background: Capture via template switching afforded approximately one barcoded beta molecule per two T cells.

In its sample, this clonotype was seen many times. Through a sample-barcoded 5' primer and a J-beta primer mix, a second PCR was run for roughly 7 to 12 cycles. A 12-random-nucleotide template-switch adaptor tagged each cDNA molecule. All samples yielded 2.5 million or more CDR3-containing paired-end reads. TCRdb reprocessed the 5' RACE reads with MiXCR, giving one entry per CDR3 protein. The sample yields roughly 900,000 distinct CDR3 sequences, roughly 52% seen once. V was trimmed by 1 base and J by 4 bases, leaving 8 bases between them. The CDR3 totals 13 residues. CDR1 and CDR2 from the germline V gene are SGHTA and FQGNSA.

The V and J genes are TRBV7-2 and TRBJ2-7; no clear D gene. This TCR was sampled from a man younger than 45 in good health. Input material: blood. For the CDR3, the DNA is TGTGCCAGCAGCTTAGGGCCAGTTTACGAGCAGTACTTC. Amino acid sequence: CASSLGPVYEQYF.